This is a list of T cell receptor beta chains from one sample in a study of T cells in Graves' hyperthyroidism and ophthalmopathy. MiXCR, run by TCRdb on the multiplex PCR reads, gives a single entry per CDR3 protein. This sample has more than 500,000 distinct CDR3 sequences; about 43% occur once, and the top ten carry around 20%. Sequenced input: peripheral blood or thyroid tissue (not recorded which). The receptors were sampled from an adult woman with Graves' disease, either hyperthyroidism or ophthalmopathy (not recorded which). Each CDR3 is given with its conserved first and last residue. Clone sizes are given selectively: once, few, many, or a class where the clone is expanded.

abundance: NA; j_gene: TRBJ2-5; v_gene: TRBV15; CDR3aa: CATSRDRARETQYF
abundance: many; j_gene: TRBJ2-7; v_gene: TRBV6-5; CDR3aa: CASRGLTYEQYF
abundance: many; j_gene: TRBJ1-5; v_gene: TRBV5-6; CDR3aa: CASRLMEGGSNQPQHF
abundance: many; j_gene: TRBJ1-2; v_gene: TRBV29-1; CDR3aa: CSVKTGWDYGYTF
abundance: NA; j_gene: TRBJ1-2; v_gene: TRBV25-1; CDR3aa: CASRIPTSGYTF
abundance: many; j_gene: TRBJ2-6; v_gene: TRBV6-5; CDR3aa: CASGPQAGANVLTF
abundance: NA; j_gene: TRBJ2-5; v_gene: TRBV10-3; CDR3aa: CTISEQGRETQYF
abundance: NA; j_gene: TRBJ2-2; v_gene: TRBV7-8; CDR3aa: CASSLGGLAGVAGELFF
abundance: NA; j_gene: TRBJ1-1; v_gene: TRBV4-1; CDR3aa: CASSHISTVPGGAFF
abundance: few; j_gene: TRBJ2-1; v_gene: TRBV7-3; CDR3aa: CASSSGTSGYPYNEQFF
abundance: few; j_gene: TRBJ2-7; v_gene: TRBV11-2; CDR3aa: CASSQPGLAGVLVHYEQYF
abundance: NA; j_gene: TRBJ2-7; v_gene: TRBV10-3; CDR3aa: CATLAWGSRSYEQYF
abundance: once; j_gene: TRBJ2-5; v_gene: TRBV10-3; CDR3aa: CATSPGGVGTQYF
abundance: NA; j_gene: TRBJ2-7; v_gene: TRBV10-3; CDR3aa: CATSGTGTYEQYF
abundance: NA; j_gene: TRBJ1-1; v_gene: TRBV7-9; CDR3aa: CASSLWNTNTEAFF
abundance: many; j_gene: TRBJ2-7; v_gene: TRBV5-5; CDR3aa: CASSRLPTSSYEQYF
abundance: NA; j_gene: TRBJ2-7; v_gene: TRBV7-2; CDR3aa: CASSLARSGYEQYF
abundance: many; j_gene: TRBJ2-5; v_gene: TRBV27; CDR3aa: CASSPGWGVAGGRKTQYF
abundance: many; j_gene: TRBJ2-1; v_gene: TRBV5-1; CDR3aa: CASSLGPGQGGNEQFF
abundance: NA; j_gene: TRBJ1-4; v_gene: TRBV20-1; CDR3aa: CSARKAGVEKLFF
abundance: NA; j_gene: TRBJ1-1; v_gene: TRBV10-1; CDR3aa: CASSTGGQTNTEAFF
abundance: many; j_gene: TRBJ2-5; v_gene: TRBV7-2; CDR3aa: CASSRWGHQETQYF
abundance: NA; j_gene: TRBJ2-5; v_gene: TRBV2; CDR3aa: CASPRTSGSETQYF
abundance: NA; j_gene: TRBJ1-2; v_gene: TRBV11-2; CDR3aa: CASSFGQARYGYTF
abundance: NA; j_gene: TRBJ1-1; v_gene: TRBV25-1; CDR3aa: CASSEAGPPNTEAFF
abundance: NA; j_gene: TRBJ1-5; v_gene: TRBV6-2/TRBV6-3; CDR3aa: CASSRTPGLDQPQHF
abundance: NA; j_gene: TRBJ1-1; v_gene: TRBV20-1; CDR3aa: CSARATGVEMNTEAFF
abundance: many; j_gene: TRBJ1-6; v_gene: TRBV10-3; CDR3aa: CAISDLGRLQGTGSPLHF
abundance: few; j_gene: TRBJ1-5; v_gene: TRBV20-1; CDR3aa: CSARRGAPNQPQHF
abundance: NA; j_gene: TRBJ1-3; v_gene: TRBV20-1; CDR3aa: CSASLDSSGNTIYF